The source of this T cell receptor beta chain is a study of PD-L1 blockade in urothelial cancer. On the study more broadly: Males with bladder-origin urothelial cancer made up about 90% of the roughly 30 patients. Tumor samples came in at a median of 1,402 T cells. Enrolled patients had been treated previously with 0 to 3 chemotherapy regimens. Regarding the study as a whole: FFPE tumor tissue, one sample per patient, may miss heterogeneity.

As concerns this clone: Its antigen is not known.

The assay was immunoSEQ multiplex PCR, and TCRdb's table has in-frame clones only and misses some. The sample includes 35,000 or so clones, about a third of them seen just once. The clonotype comes from a man between 60 and 75 years old with urothelial cancer. The specimen was tumor tissue, collected before atezolizumab (anti-PD-L1) treatment.

DNA for the CDR3: TGTGCCAGTAGTATAGCCCTTAGCGAAGATACGCAGTATTTT. Encoded protein: CASSIALSEDTQYF. The V and J genes are TRBV19 and TRBJ2-3; weak D call: TRBD2 (5 bases). The CDR3 is 14 residues long. CDR1 and CDR2 (germline): LNHDA, SQIVND (reference sequence). The ends were cut back, 1 base at V and 5 bases at J, with 10 bases in the middle.